Sequencing of this T cell receptor beta chain was carried out in a study of beta chain features in type 1 diabetes. Study-wide results and caveats: A moderate, significant TCRB CDR3 shortening appeared in type 1 diabetes across four CD4+ subsets.

Remarks on this clone: Its target is not known.

cDNA synthesis used the whole RNA isolate, giving expressed TCRB sequences. About 3.4 million reads on average were seen across naive, central memory and regulatory T cell samples. Data came from immunoSEQ multiplex PCR; TCRdb stores just in-frame clones and leaves some out. This table holds 150,000 to 200,000 clones, around 63% found once. Blood was drawn once from each donor into heparinised tubes. The draws averaged roughly 120 mL. Sorting that relied on CD45RO/CCR7/CD25/CD127/CD95/CD27 yielded CD4+ naive, central memory, regulatory and stem cell-like memory cells. All sorted populations exceeded 98% purity. The CDR3 totals 13 residues. Trimming cost V 2 bases and J 7 bases, with 9 bases left between them. Germline loops: CDR1 MNHEY, CDR2 SVGAGI.

This chain connects TRBV6-5 to TRBJ2-1; maybe TRBD2 (6 bases). Sequencing was carried out using naive CD4+ T cells from blood. This sequence was found in a man aged 30 to 45 with type 1 diabetes. CDR3 residues: CASSYPRGNEQFF. Written as DNA, the CDR3 is TGTGCCAGCAGTTACCCTCGGGGGAATGAGCAGTTCTTC.